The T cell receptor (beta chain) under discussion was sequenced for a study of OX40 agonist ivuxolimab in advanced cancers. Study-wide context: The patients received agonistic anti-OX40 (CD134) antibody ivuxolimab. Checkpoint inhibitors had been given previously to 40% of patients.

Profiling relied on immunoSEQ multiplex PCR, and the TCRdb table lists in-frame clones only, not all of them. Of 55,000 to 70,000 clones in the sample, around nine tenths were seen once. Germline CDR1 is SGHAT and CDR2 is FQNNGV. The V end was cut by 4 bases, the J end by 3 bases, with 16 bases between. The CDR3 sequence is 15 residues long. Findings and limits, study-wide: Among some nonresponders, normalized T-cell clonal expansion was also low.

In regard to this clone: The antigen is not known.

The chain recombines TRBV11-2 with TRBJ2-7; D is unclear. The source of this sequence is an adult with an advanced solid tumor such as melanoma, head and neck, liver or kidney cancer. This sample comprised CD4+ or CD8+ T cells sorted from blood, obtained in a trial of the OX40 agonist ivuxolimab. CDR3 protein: CASSSPGSGNYEQYF. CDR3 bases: TGTGCCAGCAGCTCTCCCGGGTCTGGGAACTACGAGCAGTACTTC.